The entry that follows covers one TCR beta chain sequence. Its antigen is undetermined. In germline, CDR1 is SGDLS, CDR2 YYNGEE. This CDR3 is built from 14 residues. The ends were cut back, 0 bases at V and 4 bases at J, with 8 bases in the middle. Sample time point: healthy volunteer bleed at 2 weeks. Unseparated into fractions, whole blood served as the source from which total RNA was extracted. These data come from a study of human T cells and chemical hapten exposure. For the study at large: Among samples, TCR yields varied mainly because of small differences in pooled library volume. Study-wide points: TCRs exceeding 1 in 1000 frequency stayed unchanged with DPC sensitization.

The library tagged individual cDNA molecules with unique molecular identifiers. TCRdb fed the RACE reads into MiXCR, producing one record per CDR3 protein. The sample has over 100,000 distinct CDR3 sequences, around 8.3% seen once; the top ten hold 1.5% to 2%. Sequencing was carried out using whole blood. The receptor was isolated from a male donor in good health. Some clones in this sample may be carry-over from other donors' samples. The rearrangement links TRBV9 to TRBJ2-1, with D possibly TRBD2 on 5 matching bases. The CDR3 DNA reads TGTGCCAGCAGCGTAGACGAGCGGTACAATGAGCAGTTCTTC. Residues: CASSVDERYNEQFF.